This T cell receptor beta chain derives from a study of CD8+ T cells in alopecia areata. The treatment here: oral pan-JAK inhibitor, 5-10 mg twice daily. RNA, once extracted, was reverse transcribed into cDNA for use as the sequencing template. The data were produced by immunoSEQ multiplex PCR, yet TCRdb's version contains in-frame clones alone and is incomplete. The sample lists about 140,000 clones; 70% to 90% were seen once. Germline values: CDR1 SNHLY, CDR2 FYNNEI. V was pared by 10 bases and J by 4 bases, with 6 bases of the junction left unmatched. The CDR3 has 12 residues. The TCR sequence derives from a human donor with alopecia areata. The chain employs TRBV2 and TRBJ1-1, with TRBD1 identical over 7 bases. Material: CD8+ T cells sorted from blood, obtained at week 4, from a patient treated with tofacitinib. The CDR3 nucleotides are TGTGCCATCAAGACAGGGACCACTGAAGCTTTCTTT. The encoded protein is CAIKTGTTEAFF.